These 20 T cell receptor beta chains originate from one sample sequenced in a study of blood T cells in healthy people across ages. Sample-barcoded 5' priming and a J-beta primer mix drove a second PCR of about 6 to 12 cycles. TCRdb re-called the 5' RACE reads through MiXCR, storing one row per CDR3 protein. The repertoire holds 550,000 to 700,000 distinct CDR3 sequences, with roughly 29% as singletons. Sequencing input: blood. The receptors were gathered from a woman in her seventies in good health.

The V and J genes are TRBV4-3 and TRBJ1-6, with unresolved D. CDR1 and CDR2 (germline): LGHNA, YSLEER. The CDR3 consists of 13 residues. Trimming left V 0 bases short and J 8 bases short, with 5 bases between. The CDR3 reads CASSQESDSPLHF. CDR3 DNA sequence: TGCGCCAGCAGCCAAGAATCGGATTCACCCCTCCACTTT.

J is TRBJ2-1 and V is TRBV7-9; no reliable D call. CDR3 length equals 11 residues. Germline-derived CDR1 and CDR2 are SEHNR and FQNEAQ (reference sequence). Trimming took 6 bases from V and 7 from J, leaving 7 bases between them. The CDR3 region has the DNA TGTGCCAGCAGACCTTTTAATGAGCAGTTCTTC. Its protein is CASRPFNEQFF.

This clonotype was counted a few times. The genes are TRBV7-2 and TRBJ1-2; D not certain. V was cut by 5 bases and J by 8 bases, with 15 bases left in between. The CDR3 contains 13 residues. Germline V CDR1 and CDR2: SGHTA, FQGNSA. Written as DNA, the CDR3 is TGTGCCAGCAGCCTCGACCCGGCGGGAGGCTACACCTTC. Protein product: CASSLDPAGGYTF.

This clonotype occurred many times. This chain uses TRBV3-1 with TRBJ2-7; D is perhaps TRBD2 (6 bases). This CDR3 contains 13 residues. Germline V gene lookup returns CDR1 LGHDT and CDR2 YNNKEL (reference sequence). V was pared by 8 bases and J by 4 bases, with 15 bases between. CDR3 region: CASGGTPGYEQYF. CDR3 DNA sequence: TGTGCCAGCGGGGGGACCCCCGGATACGAGCAGTACTTC.

The chain uses TRBV28 and TRBJ2-7; D gene uncertain. The CDR3 length is 13 residues. From germline, CDR1 is MDHEN and CDR2 SYDVKM. Trimming left V 6 bases short and J 1 base short, with 10 bases between. This CDR3 reads CASRIGPSYEQYF. The CDR3 nucleotides are TGTGCCAGCAGGATAGGGCCTTCCTACGAGCAGTACTTC.

This clonotype has only a few counts. DNA of the CDR3: TGCGCCAGCACCCTGTCGGCAGGCTACACCGGGGAGCTGTTTTTT. The encoded protein is CASTLSAGYTGELFF. The chain uses TRBV4-3 and TRBJ2-2; D is uncertain. Germline values: CDR1 LGHNA, CDR2 YSLEER. The V gene lost 7 bases and the J gene lost 3 bases, with 15 bases spanning the gap. This CDR3 region has 15 residues.

The chain couples TRBV2 to TRBJ2-1, with TRBD1 as a possible D gene (6 bases). The CDR3 loop spans 15 amino acids. Between the trimmed V and J ends, which lost 4 bases and 6 bases, there was a span of 16 bases. Per the germline V gene, CDR1 is SNHLY and CDR2 is FYNNEI. CDR3 residues: CASSVRTAFLNEQFF. CDR3 sequence (DNA): TGTGCCAGCAGTGTTCGGACAGCTTTCCTCAATGAGCAGTTCTTC.

CDR3 amino acids: CASSLWSGAQRETQYF. The DNA for the CDR3 is TGTGCCAGCAGCTTATGGTCGGGGGCGCAAAGGGAGACCCAGTACTTC. The chain couples TRBV13 to TRBJ2-5; D assignment may be TRBD1 or TRBD2 (6 bases each). The CDR3 sequence is 16 residues long. Germline V lookup: CDR1 PRHDT, CDR2 FYEKMQ (reference sequence). V lost 2 bases, J lost 5 bases, and 18 bases lay in between.

V and J are TRBV4-1 and TRBJ2-3, with 12 bases that match TRBD2. Germline V CDR1 and CDR2: MGHRA, YSYEKL. V shed 6 bases, J shed 4 bases, and the junction held 8 bases outside the gene matches. This CDR3 has 16 amino acids. DNA of the CDR3: TGCGCCAGCAGTCCTAGCGGGGGGGCCCAGCCAGATACGCAGTATTTT. Its translation: CASSPSGGAQPDTQYF.

In regard to this clonotype: A much larger clone is a single base away; this may be a read error. The genes are TRBV7-2 and TRBJ1-4; 7 bases are shared with TRBD1. Trimming removed 1 base from V and 6 bases from J; junction bases left unmatched: 2. Germline V lookup: CDR1 SGHTA, CDR2 FQGNSA. The length of the CDR3 is 14 residues. The CDR3 loop is CASSLEGADEKLFF. CDR3 in DNA: TGTGCCAGCAGCTTAGAGGGGGCGGATGAAAAACTGTTTTTT. Filled out from reference TRBV7-2 and TRBJ1-4, the complete variable domain reads GAGVSQSPSNKVTEKGKDVELRCDPISGHTALYWYRQSLGQGLEFLIYFQGNSAPDKSGLPSDRFSAERTGGSVSTLTIQRTQQEDSAVYLCASSLEGADEKLFFGSGTQLSVL.

The sample holds a few counts of this clonotype. The J gene is TRBJ2-2, the V gene TRBV24-1; tentatively, D is TRBD1 (5 bases). The CDR3 runs 15 residues. CDR1 is KGHDR and CDR2 is SFDVKD in the germline V gene. V was trimmed by 10 bases and J by 2 bases, leaving 16 bases between them. The CDR3 DNA sequence: TGTGCCACTAGTAAGGGGCAGATCAACACCGGGGAGCTGTTTTTT. Protein product: CATSKGQINTGELFF.

This clonotype appeared a few times. This sequence may be a read error, since a much larger clone differs from it by one base. The rearrangement links TRBV24-1 to TRBJ2-7; D may be TRBD1 (6 bases). CDR3 length equals 13 residues. The germline V gene has CDR1 KGHDR and CDR2 SFDVKD. V gave up 8 bases and J gave up 0 bases, with 10 bases separating them. The CDR3 coding sequence is TGTGCCACCACCGACAGGCGCTCCTACGAGCAGTACTTC. As protein: CATTDRRSYEQYF.

The J gene is TRBJ1-2, the V gene TRBV5-6, with D maybe TRBD1 (5 bases). Per the germline V gene, CDR1 is SGHDT and CDR2 is YYEEEE. Trimming pared 3 bases from V and 7 bases from J, leaving 10 bases between. The CDR3 consists of 12 residues. CDR3 coding DNA: TGTGCCAGCAGCTCCTTGGGGGTTGGCTACACCTTC. Translated: CASSSLGVGYTF.

This chain joins TRBV12-3 or TRBV12-4 and TRBJ1-1; D remains ambiguous. The CDR3 covers 16 residues. Trimming stripped 6 bases from V and 0 bases from J, with 17 bases between. The CDR3 protein is CASSLSLQRMNTEAFF. CDR3 sequence (DNA): TGTGCCAGCAGCCTTTCCCTACAGAGAATGAACACTGAAGCTTTCTTT.

In the case of this clonotype: At one of its ends the junction is not consistent with the germline gene, which may arise from a read error. This chain links TRBV11-2 with TRBJ2-7; no definite D call. The CDR3 contains 14 residues. Germline V CDR1 and CDR2: SGHAT, FQNNGV. The CDR3 DNA reads as TGTACCAGCAGCTTAGTCGTCGTCACAGTCGAGCAGTACTTT. Its protein is CTSSLVVVTVEQYF. Variable domain in full (rest from reference TRBV11-2 and TRBJ2-7): EAGVAQSPRYKIIEKRQSVAFWCNPISGHATLYWYQQILGQGPKLLIQFQNNGVVDDSQLPKDRFSAERLKGVDSTLKIQPAKLEDSAVYLCTSSLVVVTVEQYFGPGTRLTVT.

This clonotype came up a few times. The limits of the CDR3 on the DNA are not certain, so only TCRdb's listed CDR3 is given. The V gene is TRBV27, the J gene TRBJ1-2; TRBD1 is the table's D call, not checked against the DNA. The CDR3 has 14 amino acids, counting both end residues. Germline CDR1 is MNHEY and CDR2 is SMNVEV (reference sequence). The chain's CDR3 is CASSSSDRGWGYTF.

This clonotype appeared a few times. The rearrangement links TRBV5-1 to TRBJ2-5; unclear D gene. Germline loops: CDR1 SGHRS, CDR2 YFSETQ. Trimming removed 0 bases from V and 2 bases from J, with 8 bases in between. The CDR3 loop spans 14 amino acids. CDR3 amino acids: CASSLDGQQETQYF. The CDR3 coding sequence is TGCGCCAGCAGCTTGGACGGGCAACAAGAGACCCAGTACTTC.

This clonotype was seen a few times. V gene TRBV6-5 combines with J gene TRBJ1-1, with a possible D match to TRBD1 (5 bases). The V gene lost 5 bases and the J gene lost 1 base, with 11 bases spanning the gap. The CDR3 length is 14 residues. In germline, CDR1 is MNHEY, CDR2 SVGAGI. Here the CDR3 DNA reads TGTGCCAGCAGTCGGGGGGGGGAGAACACTGAAGCTTTCTTT. This encodes CASSRGGENTEAFF.

V gene TRBV7-2 combines with J gene TRBJ2-6, with D unclear. The CDR3 is made up of 15 amino acids. CDR1 is SGHTA and CDR2 is FQGNSA in the germline V gene. Between the trimmed V and J ends, which lost 5 bases and 0 bases, there was a span of 8 bases. The CDR3: CASSHGLSGANVLTF. CDR3 nucleotides: TGTGCCAGCAGCCACGGGCTCTCTGGGGCCAACGTCCTGACTTTC.

The genes are TRBV20-1 and TRBJ1-1, with TRBD1 matching 8 bases. There are 15 residues in the CDR3. Trimming cost V 4 bases and J 5 bases; bases outside gene matches: 12. Germline lookup yields CDR1 DFQATT and CDR2 SNEGSKA (reference sequence). CDR3 DNA sequence: TGCAGTGCTACCGCACCCGGACAGGGAGGGACTGAAGCTTTCTTT. This encodes CSATAPGQGGTEAFF.